A single sample is the source of the 3 T cell receptor beta chains below, sequenced in a study of shared clonotypes between healthy human individuals. Sequenced by immunoSEQ multiplex PCR; TCRdb stores in-frame clones only, minus some. The table includes hundreds of thousands of clones, roughly 98% detected once. Naive CD8 cells, CD45RO-negative and positively selected for CCR7, excluded terminally differentiated effector memory CD45RA+ cells. Material: naive CD8+ T cells sorted from blood. The receptor set was obtained from a man aged 30 to 45 in good health.

At least ten counts were recorded for this clone. This chain connects TRBV11-2 to TRBJ2-7, with D perhaps matching TRBD1 (6 bases). V lost 4 bases and J lost 3, with 16 bases in between. The length of the CDR3 is 15 residues. The V gene's germline CDR1 is SGHAT and CDR2 FQNNGV. CDR3 amino acids: CASSSEWTELYEQYF. In nucleotides, the CDR3 is TGTGCCAGCAGCTCCGAATGGACAGAGCTCTACGAGCAGTACTTC.

V is TRBV5-5 and J is TRBJ2-7; D is ambiguous. V was shortened by 0 bases and J by 3 bases, with 10 bases between the two germline ends. CDR3 size: 14 residues. From germline, CDR1 is SGHKS and CDR2 YYEKEE (reference sequence). In DNA form, the CDR3 reads TGTGCCAGCAGCTTGGGTCCGGGCTACTACGAGCAGTACTTC. Translated: CASSLGPGYYEQYF.

This clone was counted once. This sequence joins TRBV7-9 and TRBJ2-1; 13 bases align to TRBD2. CDR3 length: 18 amino acids. The V gene end was trimmed by 7 bases and the J gene end by 4 bases; junction bases not matched to a gene: 13. The germline V gene encodes CDR1 SEHNR and CDR2 FQNEAQ (reference sequence). The CDR3 coding sequence is TGTGCCAGCACCCTTAGCCCACTAGCGGGAGGGACTTACAATGAGCAGTTCTTC. It encodes CASTLSPLAGGTYNEQFF.